Each of the 15 T cell receptor beta chains below was sequenced from the same sample in a study of OX40 agonist ivuxolimab in advanced cancers. The library was made by the immunoSEQ multiplex PCR assay. TCRdb holds this immuneACCESS table with in-frame rearrangements only. Some clones are missing; in checked studies, unresolved V genes explain under half, and the rest has no known cause. The table for this sample lists some 69,000 clones; over 60% of them were counted only once. 2% to 2.5% of the sample belongs to the ten largest clones. The sample here was CD4+ or CD8+ T cells sorted from blood, taken in a trial of the OX40 agonist ivuxolimab. These receptors all stem from an adult with an advanced solid tumor such as melanoma, head and neck, liver or kidney cancer.

V and J are TRBV6-5 and TRBJ1-1; D gene unclear. The ends were cut back, 6 bases at V and 8 bases at J, with 19 bases in the middle. This CDR3 has 14 residues. CDR1 MNHEY and CDR2 SVGAGI come from the germline V gene. In DNA, the CDR3 is TGTGCCAGCAGAACCGGTTGGGGAGTTGGGGAAGCTTTCTTT. The encoded protein is CASRTGWGVGEAFF.

CDR3 nucleotides: TGTGCCAGCAGTCCGTCAGCGGTGGTGGAGACCCAGTACTTC. Residues: CASSPSAVVETQYF. The V and J genes are TRBV27 and TRBJ2-5, with TRBD2 as a possible D gene (5 bases). The length of the CDR3 is 14 residues. V gave up 5 bases and J gave up 5 bases, with 15 bases separating them. From germline, CDR1 is MNHEY and CDR2 SMNVEV (reference sequence).

J is TRBJ2-5 and V is TRBV27; 8 bases are shared with TRBD2. This CDR3 region has 14 residues. Looked up from germline, CDR1 is MNHEY and CDR2 is SMNVEV (reference sequence). V gave up 5 bases and J gave up 2 bases; unmatched junction bases: 4. CDR3 sequence reads: CASSPGLGQETQYF. The CDR3 region has the DNA TGTGCCAGCAGTCCGGGACTAGGGCAAGAGACCCAGTACTTC.

The chain has TRBV7-2 and TRBJ2-2; 11 bases are shared with TRBD2. The ends lost 4 bases at V and 1 base at J; junction bases unmatched: 2. The CDR3 has 16 residues. Germline loops: CDR1 SGHTA, CDR2 FQGNSA. The CDR3 spells CASSSTSGRNTGELFF. CDR3 DNA: TGTGCCAGCAGCTCCACTAGCGGGAGGAACACCGGGGAGCTGTTTTTT.

The rearrangement joins TRBV7-3 to TRBJ2-5; 9 nucleotides line up with TRBD2. CDR1 is SGHTA, CDR2 FQGTGA, per germline. With 5 bases clipped from V and 5 bases from J, the junction kept 9 bases outside the gene matches. The CDR3 is 15 amino acids. The CDR3 reads CASSPRGGDRETQYF. In nucleotides, the CDR3 is TGTGCCAGCAGCCCCCGCGGGGGGGATAGGGAGACCCAGTACTTC.

CDR3 region: CASSIKSGSLWGDTQYF. DNA for the CDR3: TGTGCCAGTAGTATAAAAAGCGGGAGCCTTTGGGGAGATACGCAGTATTTT. The chain joins TRBV19 to TRBJ2-3, with 8 bases that match TRBD2. The CDR3 contains 17 residues. Trimming cost V 2 bases and J 5 bases; bases outside gene matches: 12. Germline V CDR1 and CDR2: LNHDA, SQIVND (reference sequence).

The V and J genes are TRBV11-3 and TRBJ2-1; maybe TRBD1 (7 bases). Germline V gene sequence: CDR1 SGHNT, CDR2 YENEEA. There are 15 residues in the CDR3. The V gene lost 5 bases and the J gene lost 6 bases, with 17 bases spanning the gap. CDR3 DNA: TGTGCCAGCAGCCTTTCGGACAGGAGGGGCAATGAGCAGTTCTTC. This encodes CASSLSDRRGNEQFF.

The CDR3 nucleotides are TGTGCCACCAGCAGAGAGGTTCGGACAGGGGGCTCTCGAGAGACCCAGTACTTC. Protein: CATSREVRTGGSRETQYF. The chain recombines TRBV15 with TRBJ2-5, with 11 bases that match TRBD1. The CDR3 length is 18 residues. V shed 0 bases and J 4 bases; nucleotides not matched to a gene: 10. Germline loops: CDR1 LNHNV, CDR2 YYDKDF (reference sequence).

V usage is TRBV29-1 and J usage is TRBJ1-2; 9 bases agree with TRBD1. This CDR3 comprises 15 residues. The ends lost 4 bases at V and 4 bases at J; junction bases unmatched: 10. CDR1 SQVTM and CDR2 ANQGSEA come from the germline V gene. The CDR3 region has the DNA TGCAGCGTTGGGTTGGGGACAGGGACCAGCTATGGCTACACCTTC. Its translation is CSVGLGTGTSYGYTF. The complete variable domain, with remaining parts taken from reference TRBV29-1 and TRBJ1-2, reads SAVISQKPSRDICQRGTSLTIQCQVDSQVTMMFWYRQQPGQSLTLIATANQGSEATYESGFVIDKFPISRPNLTFSTLTVSNMSPEDSSIYLCSVGLGTGTSYGYTFGSGTRLTVV.

This chain connects TRBV2 to TRBJ1-4, with D uncertain. V was clipped by 0 bases and J by 4 bases, with 6 bases between them. Looked up from germline, CDR1 is SNHLY and CDR2 is FYNNEI. The CDR3 totals 14 residues. In nucleotides, the CDR3 is TGTGCCAGCAGTGAAGCCTCTTATAATGAAAAACTGTTTTTT. This translates into CASSEASYNEKLFF.

J is TRBJ2-5 and V is TRBV7-8; 7 bases fit TRBD2. The CDR3 sequence is 16 residues long. Germline CDR1 SGHVS, CDR2 FQNEAQ. J was trimmed by 2 bases and V by 0 bases; bases with no gene match: 6. This CDR3 reads CASSLAGAGLQETQYF. As DNA, the CDR3 is TGTGCCAGCAGCTTAGCTGGGGCGGGACTACAAGAGACCCAGTACTTC.

The V gene is TRBV5-8, the J gene TRBJ1-5, with a tentative D call TRBD1 (5 bases). Trimming stripped 4 bases from V and 6 bases from J, with 20 bases between. Germline V gene lookup returns CDR1 SGHTS and CDR2 YDEGEE. The CDR3 loop spans 16 amino acids. Here the CDR3 reads CASSPPRRFGAQPQHF. As DNA, the CDR3 is TGTGCCAGCAGCCCGCCTAGAAGGTTCGGGGCTCAGCCCCAGCATTTT.

CDR3 amino acids: CSARKDTEAFF. The CDR3 region has the DNA TGCAGTGCTAGAAAGGACACTGAAGCTTTCTTT. This chain links TRBV20-1 with TRBJ1-1, with D hard to call. Looked up from germline, CDR1 is DFQATT and CDR2 is SNEGSKA (reference sequence). The length of the CDR3 is 11 residues. V was trimmed by 2 bases and J by 3 bases, leaving 4 bases between them.

This chain joins TRBV30 and TRBJ2-1; 7 bases align to TRBD1. Per germline, CDR1 GTSNPN and CDR2 SVGIG (reference sequence). The J segment lost 12 bases and the V segment lost 0 bases, leaving 8 bases of the junction unmatched. This CDR3 spans 13 amino acids. CDR3 protein: CAWSVPHRGGQFF. As DNA, the CDR3 is TGTGCCTGGAGTGTACCCCACAGGGGCGGGCAGTTCTTC.

This clone showed up just a few times. This chain uses TRBV10-2 with TRBJ2-5; TRBD2 is a possible D gene (6 bases). Trimming removed 7 bases from V and 2 bases from J, with 17 bases in between. CDR3 length: 15 amino acids. Germline V CDR1 and CDR2: WSHSY, SAAADI. CDR3 coding DNA: TGCGCCAGCACGGGGTGGGAACTAGCACAAGAGACCCAGTACTTC. This sequence encodes CASTGWELAQETQYF.